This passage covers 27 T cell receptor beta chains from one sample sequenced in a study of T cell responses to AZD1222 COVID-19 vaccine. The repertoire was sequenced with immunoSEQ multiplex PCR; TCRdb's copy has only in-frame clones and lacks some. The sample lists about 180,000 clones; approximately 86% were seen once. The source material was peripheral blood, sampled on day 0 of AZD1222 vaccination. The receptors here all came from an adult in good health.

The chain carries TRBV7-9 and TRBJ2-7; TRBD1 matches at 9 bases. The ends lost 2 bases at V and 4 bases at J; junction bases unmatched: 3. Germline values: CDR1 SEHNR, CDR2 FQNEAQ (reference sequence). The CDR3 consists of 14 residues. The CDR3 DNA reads TGTGCCAGCAGCTTAAGGGACAGGGCATACGAGCAGTACTTC. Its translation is CASSLRDRAYEQYF. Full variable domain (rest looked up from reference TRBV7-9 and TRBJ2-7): DTGVSQNPRHKITKRGQNVTFRCDPISEHNRLYWYRQTLGQGPEFLTYFQNEAQLEKSRLLSDRFSAERPKGSFSTLEIQRTEQGDSAMYLCASSLRDRAYEQYFGPGTRLTVT.

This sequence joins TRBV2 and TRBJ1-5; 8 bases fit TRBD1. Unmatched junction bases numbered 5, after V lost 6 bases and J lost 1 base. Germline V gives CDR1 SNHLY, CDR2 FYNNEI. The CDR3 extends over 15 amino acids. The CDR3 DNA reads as TGTGCCAGCAGGGCAGGGGGCACCAGCAATCAGCCCCAGCATTTT. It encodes CASRAGGTSNQPQHF. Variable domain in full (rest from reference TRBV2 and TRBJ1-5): EPEVTQTPSHQVTQMGQEVILRCVPISNHLYFYWYRQILGQKVEFLVSFYNNEISEKSEIFDDQFSVERPDGSNFTLKIRSTKLEDSAMYFCASRAGGTSNQPQHFGDGTRLSIL.

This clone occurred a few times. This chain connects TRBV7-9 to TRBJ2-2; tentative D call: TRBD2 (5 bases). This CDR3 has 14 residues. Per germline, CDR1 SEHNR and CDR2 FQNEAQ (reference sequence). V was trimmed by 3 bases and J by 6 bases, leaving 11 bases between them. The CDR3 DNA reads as TGTGCCAGCAGCTTGGTGGGGAGCCCCGGGGAGCTGTTTTTT. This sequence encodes CASSLVGSPGELFF.

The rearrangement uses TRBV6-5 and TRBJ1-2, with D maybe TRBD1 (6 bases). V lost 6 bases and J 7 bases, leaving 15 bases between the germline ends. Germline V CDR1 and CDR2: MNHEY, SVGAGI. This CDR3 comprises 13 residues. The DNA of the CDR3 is TGTGCCAGCAGCCGGGACACTCTTCCTGGCTACACCTTC. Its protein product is CASSRDTLPGYTF.

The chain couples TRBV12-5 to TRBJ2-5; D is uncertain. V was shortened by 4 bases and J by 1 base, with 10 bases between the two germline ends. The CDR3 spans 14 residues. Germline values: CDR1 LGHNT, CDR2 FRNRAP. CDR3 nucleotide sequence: TGTGCTAGTGGTTGGCAAATTGGCCAAGAGACCCAGTACTTC. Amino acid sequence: CASGWQIGQETQYF.

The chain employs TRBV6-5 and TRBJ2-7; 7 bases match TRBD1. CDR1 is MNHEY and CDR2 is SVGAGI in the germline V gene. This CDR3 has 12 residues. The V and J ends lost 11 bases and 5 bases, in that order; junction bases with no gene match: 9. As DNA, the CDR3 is TGTGCCTGCGACAGGGTTGACCACGAGCAGTACTTC. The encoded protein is CACDRVDHEQYF.

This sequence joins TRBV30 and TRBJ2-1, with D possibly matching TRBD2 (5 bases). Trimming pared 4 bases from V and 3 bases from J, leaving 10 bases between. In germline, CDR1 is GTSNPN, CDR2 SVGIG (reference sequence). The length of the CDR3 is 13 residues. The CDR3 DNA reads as TGTGCCTGGAATTCGGGGTACTACAATGAGCAGTTCTTC. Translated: CAWNSGYYNEQFF.

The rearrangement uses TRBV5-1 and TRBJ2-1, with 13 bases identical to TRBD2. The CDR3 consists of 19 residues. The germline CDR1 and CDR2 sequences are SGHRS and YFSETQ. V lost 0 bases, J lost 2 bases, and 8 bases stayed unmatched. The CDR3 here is CASSLVGLAGAQTYNEQFF. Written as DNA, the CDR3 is TGCGCCAGCAGCTTGGTAGGACTAGCGGGGGCTCAAACCTACAATGAGCAGTTCTTC.

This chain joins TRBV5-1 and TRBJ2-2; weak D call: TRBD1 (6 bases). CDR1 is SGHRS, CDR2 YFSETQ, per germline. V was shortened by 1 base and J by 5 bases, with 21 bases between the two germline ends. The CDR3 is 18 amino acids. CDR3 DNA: TGCGCCAGCAGCTTGATTCGCCTCCAGGGGATAAGGACCGGGGAGCTGTTTTTT. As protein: CASSLIRLQGIRTGELFF.

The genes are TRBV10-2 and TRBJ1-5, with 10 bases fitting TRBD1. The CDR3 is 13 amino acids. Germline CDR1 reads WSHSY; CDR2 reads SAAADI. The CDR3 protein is CAPPGQGTQPQHF. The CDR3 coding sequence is TGCGCACCCCCGGGACAGGGGACTCAGCCCCAGCATTTT.

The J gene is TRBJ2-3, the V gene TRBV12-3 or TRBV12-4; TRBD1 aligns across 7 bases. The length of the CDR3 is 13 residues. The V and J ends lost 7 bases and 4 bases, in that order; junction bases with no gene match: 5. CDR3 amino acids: CASTLDRADTQYF. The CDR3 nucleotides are TGTGCCAGCACTCTCGACAGGGCAGATACGCAGTATTTT.

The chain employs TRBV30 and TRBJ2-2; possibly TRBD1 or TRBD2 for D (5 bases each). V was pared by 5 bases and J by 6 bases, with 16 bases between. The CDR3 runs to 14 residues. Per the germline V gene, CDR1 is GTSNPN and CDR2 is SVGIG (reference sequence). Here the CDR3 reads CAWHRDQGAGELFF. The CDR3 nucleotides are TGTGCCTGGCACCGGGACCAAGGAGCCGGGGAGCTGTTTTTT.

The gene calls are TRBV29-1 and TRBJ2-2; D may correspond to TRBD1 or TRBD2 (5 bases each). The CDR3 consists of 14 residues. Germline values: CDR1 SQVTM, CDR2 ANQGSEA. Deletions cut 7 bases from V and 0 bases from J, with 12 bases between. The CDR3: CSAGATANTGELFF. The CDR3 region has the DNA TGCAGCGCCGGGGCGACTGCGAACACCGGGGAGCTGTTTTTT.

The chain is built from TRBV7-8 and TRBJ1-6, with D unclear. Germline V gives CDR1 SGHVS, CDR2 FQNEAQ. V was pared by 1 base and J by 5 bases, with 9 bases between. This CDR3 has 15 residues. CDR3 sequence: CASSLDSLNNSPLHF. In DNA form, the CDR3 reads TGTGCCAGCAGCTTAGACTCGCTGAATAATTCACCCCTCCACTTT.

The CDR3 sequence is CASRPVGEAFF. CDR3 nucleotide sequence: TGTGCCAGCAGGCCGGTGGGTGAAGCTTTCTTT. V is TRBV12-3 or TRBV12-4 and J is TRBJ1-1; D unresolved. V was shortened by 6 bases and J by 7 bases, with 9 bases between the two germline ends. The CDR3 extends over 11 amino acids.

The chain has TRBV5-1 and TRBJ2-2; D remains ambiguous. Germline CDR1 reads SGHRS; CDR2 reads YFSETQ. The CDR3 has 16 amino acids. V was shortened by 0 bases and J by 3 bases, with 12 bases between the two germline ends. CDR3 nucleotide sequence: TGCGCCAGCAGCTTGGGCACCCTCCTTTACACCGGGGAGCTGTTTTTT. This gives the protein CASSLGTLLYTGELFF.

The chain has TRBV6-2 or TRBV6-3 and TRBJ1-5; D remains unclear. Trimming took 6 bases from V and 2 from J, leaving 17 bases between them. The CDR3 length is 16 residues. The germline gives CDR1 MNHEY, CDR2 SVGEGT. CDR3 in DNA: TGTGCCAGCAGCCGCCAGGAGTTGGGTGGCAATCAGCCCCAGCATTTT. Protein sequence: CASSRQELGGNQPQHF.

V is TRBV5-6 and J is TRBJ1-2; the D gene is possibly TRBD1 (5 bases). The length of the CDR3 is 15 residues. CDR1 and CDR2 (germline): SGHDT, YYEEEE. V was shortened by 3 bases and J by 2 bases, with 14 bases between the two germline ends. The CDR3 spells CASSSTPAGNYGYTF. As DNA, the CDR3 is TGTGCCAGCAGCTCAACCCCCGCAGGGAACTATGGCTACACCTTC. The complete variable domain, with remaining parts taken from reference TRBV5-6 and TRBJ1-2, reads DAGVTQSPTHLIKTRGQQVTLRCSPKSGHDTVSWYQQALGQGPQFIFQYYEEEERQRGNFPDRFSGHQFPNYSSELNVNALLLGDSALYLCASSSTPAGNYGYTFGSGTRLTVV.

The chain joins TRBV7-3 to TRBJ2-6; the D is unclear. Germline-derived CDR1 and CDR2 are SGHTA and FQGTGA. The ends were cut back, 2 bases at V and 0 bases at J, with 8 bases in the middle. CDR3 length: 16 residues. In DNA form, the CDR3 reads TGTGCCAGCAGCTTACAACCCTTCTCTGGGGCCAACGTCCTGACTTTC. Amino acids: CASSLQPFSGANVLTF.

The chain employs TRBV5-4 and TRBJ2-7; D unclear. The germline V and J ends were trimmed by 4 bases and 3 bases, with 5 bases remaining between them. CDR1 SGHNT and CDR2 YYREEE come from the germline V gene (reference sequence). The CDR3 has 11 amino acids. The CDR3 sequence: CASSDYYEQYF. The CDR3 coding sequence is TGTGCCAGCAGCGATTACTACGAGCAGTACTTC.

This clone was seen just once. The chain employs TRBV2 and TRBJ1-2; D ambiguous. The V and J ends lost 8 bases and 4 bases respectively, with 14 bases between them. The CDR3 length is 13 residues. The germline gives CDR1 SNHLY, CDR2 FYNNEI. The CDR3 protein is CASGRWESYGYTF. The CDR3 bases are TGTGCCAGCGGACGATGGGAGTCCTATGGCTACACCTTC.

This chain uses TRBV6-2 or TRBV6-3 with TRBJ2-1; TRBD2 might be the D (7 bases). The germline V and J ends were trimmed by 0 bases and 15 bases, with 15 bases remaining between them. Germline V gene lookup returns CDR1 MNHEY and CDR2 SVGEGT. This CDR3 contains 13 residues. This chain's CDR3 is CASSYSGGVQGFF. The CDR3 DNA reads TGTGCCAGCAGTTACTCAGGGGGGGTTCAAGGGTTCTTC.

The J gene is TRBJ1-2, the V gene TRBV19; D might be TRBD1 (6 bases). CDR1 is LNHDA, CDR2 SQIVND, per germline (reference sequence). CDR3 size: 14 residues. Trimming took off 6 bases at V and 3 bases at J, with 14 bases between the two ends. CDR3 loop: CASSSRQVHYGYTF. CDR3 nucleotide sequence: TGTGCCAGTAGCTCCAGACAGGTCCACTATGGCTACACCTTC.

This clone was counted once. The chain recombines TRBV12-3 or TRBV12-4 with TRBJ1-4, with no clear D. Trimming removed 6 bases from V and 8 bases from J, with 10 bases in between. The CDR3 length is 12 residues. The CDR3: CASRPSGEKLFF. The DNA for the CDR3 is TGTGCCAGCAGACCCTCCGGGGAAAAACTGTTTTTT.

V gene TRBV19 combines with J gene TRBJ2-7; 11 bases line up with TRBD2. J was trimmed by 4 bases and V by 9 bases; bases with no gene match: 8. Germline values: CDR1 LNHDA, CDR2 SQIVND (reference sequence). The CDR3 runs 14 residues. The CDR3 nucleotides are TGTGCCAGCTCCATGGGACTAGCGGCATACGAGCAGTACTTC. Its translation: CASSMGLAAYEQYF.

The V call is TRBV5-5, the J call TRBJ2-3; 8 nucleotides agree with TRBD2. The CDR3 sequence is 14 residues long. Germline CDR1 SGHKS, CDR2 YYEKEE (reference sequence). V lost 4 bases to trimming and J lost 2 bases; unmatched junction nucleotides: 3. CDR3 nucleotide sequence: TGTGCCAGCAGCGGGACTAGTCTCACAGATACGCAGTATTTT. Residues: CASSGTSLTDTQYF.

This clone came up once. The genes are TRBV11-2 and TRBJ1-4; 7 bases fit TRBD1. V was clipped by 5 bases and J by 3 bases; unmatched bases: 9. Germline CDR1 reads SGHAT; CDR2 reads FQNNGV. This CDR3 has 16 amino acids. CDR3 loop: CASSRQSGTANEKLFF. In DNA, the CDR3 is TGTGCCAGCAGCCGCCAATCCGGGACAGCTAATGAAAAACTGTTTTTT.